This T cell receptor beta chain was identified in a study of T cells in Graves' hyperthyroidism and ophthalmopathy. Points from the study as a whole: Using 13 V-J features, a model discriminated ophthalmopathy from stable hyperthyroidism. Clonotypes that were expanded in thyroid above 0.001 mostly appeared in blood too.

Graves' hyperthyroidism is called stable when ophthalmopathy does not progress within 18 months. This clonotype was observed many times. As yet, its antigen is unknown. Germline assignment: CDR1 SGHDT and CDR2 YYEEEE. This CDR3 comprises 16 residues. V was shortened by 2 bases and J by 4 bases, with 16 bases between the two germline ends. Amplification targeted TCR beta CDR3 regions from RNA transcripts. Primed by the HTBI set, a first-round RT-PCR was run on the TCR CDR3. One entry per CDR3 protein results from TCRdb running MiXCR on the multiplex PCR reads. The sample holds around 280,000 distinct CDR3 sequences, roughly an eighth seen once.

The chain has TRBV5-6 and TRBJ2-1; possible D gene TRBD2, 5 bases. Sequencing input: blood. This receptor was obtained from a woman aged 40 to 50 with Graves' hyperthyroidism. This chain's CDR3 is CASSFPRRVGYNEQFF. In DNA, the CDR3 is TGTGCCAGCAGCTTTCCTCGGCGGGTGGGATACAATGAGCAGTTCTTC.